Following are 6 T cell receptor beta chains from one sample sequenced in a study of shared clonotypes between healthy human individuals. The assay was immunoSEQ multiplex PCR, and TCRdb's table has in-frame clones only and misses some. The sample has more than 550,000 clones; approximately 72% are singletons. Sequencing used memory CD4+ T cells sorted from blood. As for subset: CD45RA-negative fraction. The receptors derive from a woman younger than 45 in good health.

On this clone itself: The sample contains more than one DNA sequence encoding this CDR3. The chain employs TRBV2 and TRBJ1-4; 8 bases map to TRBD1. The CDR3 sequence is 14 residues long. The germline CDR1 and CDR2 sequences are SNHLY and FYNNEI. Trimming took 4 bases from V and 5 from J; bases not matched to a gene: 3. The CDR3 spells CASSVQGANEKLFF. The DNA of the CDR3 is TGTGCCAGCAGTGTCCAGGGGGCGAATGAAAAACTGTTTTTT. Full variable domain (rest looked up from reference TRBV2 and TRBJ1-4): EPEVTQTPSHQVTQMGQEVILRCVPISNHLYFYWYRQILGQKVEFLVSFYNNEISEKSEIFDDQFSVERPDGSNFTLKIRSTKLEDSAMYFCASSVQGANEKLFFGSGTQLSVL.

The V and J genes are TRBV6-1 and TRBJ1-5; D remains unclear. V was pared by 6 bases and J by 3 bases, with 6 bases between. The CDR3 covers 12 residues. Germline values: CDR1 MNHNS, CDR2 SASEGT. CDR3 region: CASRHYNQPQHF. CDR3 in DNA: TGTGCCAGCAGACATTACAATCAGCCCCAGCATTTT.

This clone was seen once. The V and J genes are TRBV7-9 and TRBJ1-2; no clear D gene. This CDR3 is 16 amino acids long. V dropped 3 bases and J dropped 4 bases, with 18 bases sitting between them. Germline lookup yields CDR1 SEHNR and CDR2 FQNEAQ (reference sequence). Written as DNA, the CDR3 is TGTGCCAGCAGCTTCTTTCCCCAAAAGGAATTCTATGGCTACACCTTC. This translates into CASSFFPQKEFYGYTF.

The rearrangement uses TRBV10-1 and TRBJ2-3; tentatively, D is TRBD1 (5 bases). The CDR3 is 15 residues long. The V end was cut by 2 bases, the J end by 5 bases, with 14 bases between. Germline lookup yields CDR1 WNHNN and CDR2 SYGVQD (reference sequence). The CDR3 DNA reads TGCGCCAGCAGTGAGCAGGGAAAATGGGGAGATACGCAGTATTTT. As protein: CASSEQGKWGDTQYF.

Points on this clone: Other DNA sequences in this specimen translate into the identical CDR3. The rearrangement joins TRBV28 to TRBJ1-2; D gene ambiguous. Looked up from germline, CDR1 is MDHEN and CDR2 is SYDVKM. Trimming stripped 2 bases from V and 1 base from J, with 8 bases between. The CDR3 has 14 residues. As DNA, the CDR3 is TGTGCCAGCAGTTTACAGGCGGGTAACTATGGCTACACCTTC. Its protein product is CASSLQAGNYGYTF.

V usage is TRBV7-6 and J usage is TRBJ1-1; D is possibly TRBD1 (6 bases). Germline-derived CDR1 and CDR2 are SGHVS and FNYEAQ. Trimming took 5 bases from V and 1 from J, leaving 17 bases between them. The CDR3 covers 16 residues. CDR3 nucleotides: TGTGCCAGCAGCCGGCCAACAGGGTACAGGAACACTGAAGCTTTCTTT. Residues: CASSRPTGYRNTEAFF.